Each of the 26 T cell receptor beta chains below was sequenced from the same sample in a study of blood T cell repertoires in COVID-19. Clones were read by immunoSEQ multiplex PCR, and TCRdb kept only the in-frame ones, dropping some. The sample gives roughly 250,000 clones, about 87% of which show up once; 1% to 1.5% is in the top ten. Sequenced: PBMCs or T cells enriched from blood (not recorded which). The source of these receptors is a woman in her 40s with acute COVID-19.

Written as DNA, the CDR3 is TGTGCCAGCAGTCGAGACACCGGGGAGCTGTTTTTT. Protein sequence: CASSRDTGELFF. The rearrangement joins TRBV12-3 or TRBV12-4 to TRBJ2-2; no clear D. This CDR3 comprises 12 residues. Trimming removed 5 bases from V and 3 bases from J, with 4 bases in between.

The V and J genes are TRBV11-2 and TRBJ2-7; 13 bases agree with TRBD2. Losses at the gene ends were 4 bases for V and 1 base for J; bases not matched to a gene: 7. The CDR3 is 17 amino acids. Germline V CDR1 and CDR2: SGHAT, FQNNGV. The CDR3 here is CASSWEGGLAGSYEQYF. CDR3 bases: TGTGCCAGCAGCTGGGAGGGGGGACTAGCGGGATCCTACGAGCAGTACTTC.

The chain recombines TRBV28 with TRBJ1-4; D is ambiguous. V lost 6 bases and J 8 bases, leaving 13 bases between the germline ends. CDR1 and CDR2 (germline): MDHEN, SYDVKM. The CDR3 has 13 amino acids. The DNA for the CDR3 is TGTGCCAGCAGCCTAGCTGAGAGGGAAAAACTGTTTTTT. Protein: CASSLAEREKLFF.

The V and J genes are TRBV24-1 and TRBJ1-2, with D unclear. The ends were cut back, 7 bases at V and 1 base at J, with 12 bases in the middle. Germline CDR1 is KGHDR and CDR2 is SFDVKD. The CDR3 contains 14 residues. CDR3 in DNA: TGTGCCACCAGCCAACTGGGCAGTAACTATGGCTACACCTTC. This sequence encodes CATSQLGSNYGYTF.

This rearrangement joins TRBV7-9 to TRBJ1-2; tentatively, D is TRBD1 (6 bases). The CDR3 runs to 13 residues. Trimming removed 3 bases from V and 5 bases from J, with 10 bases in between. CDR1 is SEHNR, CDR2 FQNEAQ, per germline (reference sequence). Here the CDR3 reads CASSLARGYGYTF. CDR3 nucleotides: TGTGCCAGCAGCTTGGCGAGGGGGTATGGCTACACCTTC.

Written as DNA, the CDR3 is TGTGCCAGCAGCGCCCTTAAGGGGGCTCGAGTTGAGGCTTTCTTT. Protein: CASSALKGARVEAFF. This chain joins TRBV3-1 (or the pseudogene TRBV3-2) and TRBJ1-1; TRBD1 matches at 7 bases. The V gene end was trimmed by 5 bases and the J gene end by 11 bases; junction bases not matched to a gene: 17. The germline V gene encodes CDR1 LGHDT and CDR2 YNNKEL (reference sequence). This CDR3 has 15 amino acids.

V gene TRBV20-1 combines with J gene TRBJ2-1; D could derive from TRBD1 or TRBD2 (6 bases each). CDR1 DFQATT and CDR2 SNEGSKA come from the germline V gene (reference sequence). There are 12 residues in the CDR3. V was cut by 6 bases and J by 10 bases, with 16 bases left in between. CDR3 residues: CSASGGLNEQFF. CDR3 in DNA: TGCAGTGCCAGTGGGGGGCTGAACGAGCAGTTCTTC.

This rearrangement joins TRBV2 to TRBJ2-3; 16 bases match TRBD2. Germline CDR1 and CDR2: SNHLY and FYNNEI. The CDR3 totals 18 residues. V shed 6 bases and J 4 bases; nucleotides not matched to a gene: 10. Written as DNA, the CDR3 is TGTGCCAGCAGAAACTATGGGACTAGCGGGAGGGGGGCAGATACGCAGTATTTT. It codes for CASRNYGTSGRGADTQYF.

This chain connects TRBV3-1 (or the pseudogene TRBV3-2) to TRBJ2-1, with TRBD2 identical over 12 bases. CDR3 length equals 18 residues. V lost 2 bases to trimming and J lost 1 base; unmatched junction nucleotides: 6. CDR1 is LGHDT, CDR2 YNNKEL, per germline (reference sequence). The CDR3 DNA sequence: TGTGCCAGCAGCCAATATGGACTAGCGGGAACGTCCTACAATGAGCAGTTCTTC. Translated, it gives CASSQYGLAGTSYNEQFF.

The genes are TRBV7-2 and TRBJ2-3; TRBD2 agrees at 7 bases. V shed 7 bases and J 7 bases; nucleotides not matched to a gene: 11. The CDR3 sequence is 14 residues long. Germline CDR1 reads SGHTA; CDR2 reads FQGNSA. For the CDR3, the DNA is TGTGCCAGCATCATTGACGGGACTATTAATACGCAGTATTTT. Its protein product is CASIIDGTINTQYF.

The chain has TRBV14 and TRBJ2-1, with 13 bases that match TRBD2. CDR1 and CDR2 (germline): SGHDN, FVKESK. This CDR3 region has 18 residues. The trim removed 0 bases at V and 1 base at J, leaving 3 bases unmatched. The CDR3 loop reads CASSQEGTSGISYNEQFF. In DNA form, the CDR3 reads TGTGCCAGCAGCCAAGAGGGGACTAGCGGGATTTCCTACAATGAGCAGTTCTTC. The whole variable domain, filled in from reference TRBV14 and TRBJ2-1, reads EAGVTQFPSHSVIEKGQTVTLRCDPISGHDNLYWYRRVMGKEIKFLLHFVKESKQDESGMPNNRFLAERTGGTYSTLKVQPAELEDSGVYFCASSQEGTSGISYNEQFFGPGTRLTVL.

The rearrangement links TRBV3-1 (or the pseudogene TRBV3-2) to TRBJ2-1, with D possibly matching TRBD2 (6 bases). V was trimmed by 4 bases and J by 4 bases, leaving 8 bases between them. The CDR3 spans 13 residues. The germline gives CDR1 LGHDT, CDR2 YNNKEL (reference sequence). For the CDR3, the DNA is TGTGCCAGCAGCCTAAGCGGGTACAATGAGCAGTTCTTC. Encoded protein: CASSLSGYNEQFF.

V gene TRBV19 combines with J gene TRBJ2-7; D ambiguous. The germline V and J ends were trimmed by 7 bases and 6 bases, with 19 bases remaining between them. Per the germline V gene, CDR1 is LNHDA and CDR2 is SQIVND (reference sequence). This CDR3 region has 14 residues. The CDR3 bases are TGTGCCAGTAACCCAACAGTGTTCTCTTCCGAGCAGTACTTC. Translation gives CASNPTVFSSEQYF.

The J gene is TRBJ1-5, the V gene TRBV6-5, with TRBD1 matching 7 bases. Germline V gene lookup returns CDR1 MNHEY and CDR2 SVGAGI. The J segment lost 5 bases and the V segment lost 5 bases, leaving 3 bases of the junction unmatched. The CDR3 runs 13 residues. This CDR3 is CASSPTGDQPQHF. The DNA of the CDR3 is TGTGCCAGCAGTCCAACAGGGGATCAGCCCCAGCATTTT.

This clone came up once. V gene TRBV7-3 combines with J gene TRBJ1-2; 8 bases line up with TRBD1. The CDR3 consists of 16 residues. The junction had 10 bases not matched to a gene; V was cut back by 2 bases and J by 5 bases. Germline CDR1 and CDR2: SGHTA and FQGTGA. Written as DNA, the CDR3 is TGTGCCAGCAGCTTAGTGGGGACAGGCCCGCTATATGGCTACACCTTC. Translated: CASSLVGTGPLYGYTF. Combining the CDR3 with reference TRBV7-3 and TRBJ1-2 gives the whole variable domain GAGVSQTPSNKVTEKGKYVELRCDPISGHTALYWYRQSLGQGPEFLIYFQGTGAADDSGLPNDRFFAVRPEGSVSTLKIQRTERGDSAVYLCASSLVGTGPLYGYTFGSGTRLTVV.

J is TRBJ2-2 and V is TRBV13; 11 nucleotides align to TRBD2. CDR1 is PRHDT and CDR2 is FYEKMQ in the germline V gene (reference sequence). V dropped 4 bases and J dropped 0; count of bases not matched to a gene: 13. This CDR3 contains 20 residues. CDR3 loop: CASSSRLAGYFGANTGELFF. CDR3 bases: TGTGCCAGCAGCTCCCGACTAGCGGGATACTTTGGCGCGAACACCGGGGAGCTGTTTTTT. Full variable domain (outside the CDR3, taken from reference TRBV13 and TRBJ2-2): AAGVIQSPRHLIKEKRETATLKCYPIPRHDTVYWYQQGPGQDPQFLISFYEKMQSDKGSIPDRFSAQQFSDYHSELNMSSLELGDSALYFCASSSRLAGYFGANTGELFFGEGSRLTVL.

The chain joins TRBV28 to TRBJ1-5; TRBD1 aligns across 9 bases. Germline CDR1 is MDHEN and CDR2 is SYDVKM. Trimming cost V 3 bases and J 6 bases; bases outside gene matches: 9. The CDR3 runs to 16 residues. As DNA, the CDR3 is TGTGCCAGCAGTTTGACCGGGACAGGGTATCCTCAGCCCCAGCATTTT. Residues: CASSLTGTGYPQPQHF. Full variable domain (outside the CDR3, taken from reference TRBV28 and TRBJ1-5): DVKVTQSSRYLVKRTGEKVFLECVQDMDHENMFWYRQDPGLGLRLIYFSYDVKMKEKGDIPEGYSVSREKKERFSLILESASTNQTSMYLCASSLTGTGYPQPQHFGDGTRLSIL.

The sample holds a few counts of this clone. The V and J genes are TRBV19 and TRBJ1-1; D gene unclear. The CDR3 is 13 amino acids. Germline V gene data show CDR1 as LNHDA and CDR2 as SQIVND (reference sequence). V was trimmed by 6 bases and J by 2 bases, leaving 10 bases between them. CDR3 nucleotides: TGTGCCAGTAGCGCTACTCCTAACACTGAAGCTTTCTTT. The encoded protein is CASSATPNTEAFF.

V and J are TRBV16 and TRBJ2-7, with D tentatively TRBD1 (6 bases). Trimming took 2 bases from V and 0 from J, leaving 8 bases between them. CDR1 is KGHSY, CDR2 FQNENV, per germline. The CDR3 consists of 14 residues. CDR3 loop: CASSQRQVSYEQYF. The CDR3 DNA reads TGTGCCAGCAGCCAACGACAGGTCTCCTACGAGCAGTACTTC.

The rearrangement links TRBV19 to TRBJ2-7; 7 bases agree with TRBD1. Germline V CDR1 and CDR2: LNHDA, SQIVND (reference sequence). Losses at the gene ends were 4 bases for V and 1 base for J; bases not matched to a gene: 7. CDR3 length: 15 amino acids. The chain's CDR3 is CASSRVTGPSYEQYF. Written as DNA, the CDR3 is TGTGCCAGTAGTAGGGTGACAGGGCCTTCCTACGAGCAGTACTTC.

The chain carries TRBV15 and TRBJ2-2; 8 positions agree with TRBD2. The CDR3 contains 15 residues. J was trimmed by 3 bases and V by 1 base; bases with no gene match: 1. The germline CDR1 and CDR2 sequences are LNHNV and YYDKDF (reference sequence). Written as DNA, the CDR3 is TGTGCCACCAGCAGAGTAGCGGGATACACCGGGGAGCTGTTTTTT. As protein: CATSRVAGYTGELFF.

A few counts support this clone. V usage is TRBV4-2 and J usage is TRBJ2-2, with 11 nucleotides matching TRBD2. The CDR3 is 16 amino acids. Germline values: CDR1 LGHNA, CDR2 YNFKEQ. The ends lost 2 bases at V and 5 bases at J; junction bases unmatched: 4. The CDR3 is CASSQLGLAGTGELFF. The CDR3 DNA is TGTGCCAGCAGCCAATTAGGACTAGCGGGTACCGGGGAGCTGTTTTTT.

A single count supports this clone. The chain couples TRBV2 to TRBJ1-2; D not resolved. The CDR3 extends over 15 amino acids. CDR1 SNHLY and CDR2 FYNNEI come from the germline V gene. The germline V and J ends were trimmed by 6 bases and 4 bases, with 18 bases remaining between them. The CDR3 spells CASRATPNSGYGYTF. The CDR3 DNA follows: TGTGCCAGCAGGGCGACGCCTAATAGCGGCTATGGCTACACCTTC.

The chain carries TRBV2 and TRBJ1-3; TRBD1 is a possible D gene (6 bases). This CDR3 contains 15 residues. The germline V gene has CDR1 SNHLY and CDR2 FYNNEI. Between the trimmed V and J ends, which lost 6 bases and 4 bases, there was a span of 16 bases. For the CDR3, the DNA is TGTGCCAGCAGCATCGCCGGGACATTCGGAAACACCATATATTTT. Translated: CASSIAGTFGNTIYF.

This CDR3 reads CASSQGREQYF. Here the CDR3 DNA reads TGCGCCAGCAGCCAAGGGAGGGAGCAGTACTTC. The rearrangement links TRBV4-1 to TRBJ2-7, with a possible D match to TRBD2 (5 bases). V gave up 1 base and J gave up 7 bases, with 5 bases separating them. The CDR3 is 11 amino acids. CDR1 is MGHRA, CDR2 YSYEKL, per germline.

This clone was found once. The chain joins TRBV18 to TRBJ1-1; 9 positions match TRBD1. V was pared by 0 bases and J by 3 bases, with 5 bases of the junction left unmatched. This CDR3 has 16 amino acids. Germline CDR1 is KGHSH and CDR2 is LQKENI. This CDR3 is CASSPPTGDRDTEAFF. In nucleotides, the CDR3 is TGTGCCAGCTCACCACCTACAGGGGACAGGGACACTGAAGCTTTCTTT.